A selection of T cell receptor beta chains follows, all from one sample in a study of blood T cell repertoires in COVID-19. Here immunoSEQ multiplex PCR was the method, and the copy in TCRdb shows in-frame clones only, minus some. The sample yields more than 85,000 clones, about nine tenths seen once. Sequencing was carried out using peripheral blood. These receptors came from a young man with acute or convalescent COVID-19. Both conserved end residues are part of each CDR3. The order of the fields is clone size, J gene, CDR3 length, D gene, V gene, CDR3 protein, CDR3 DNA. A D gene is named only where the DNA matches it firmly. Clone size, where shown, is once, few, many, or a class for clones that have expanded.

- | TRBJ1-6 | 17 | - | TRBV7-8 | CASSLGEQASYNSPLHF | TGTGCCAGCAGCCTAGGAGAGCAGGCTTCCTATAATTCACCCCTCCACTTT
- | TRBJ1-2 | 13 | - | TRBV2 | CASSEARGDGYTF | TGTGCCAGCAGTGAAGCACGGGGAGATGGCTACACCTTC
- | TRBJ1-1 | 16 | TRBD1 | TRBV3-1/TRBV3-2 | CASSQDDFAGGPEAFF | TGTGCCAGCAGCCAAGATGACTTTGCAGGGGGACCTGAAGCTTTCTTT
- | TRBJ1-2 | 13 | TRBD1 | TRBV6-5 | CASSRDRGYGYTF | TGTGCCAGCAGCCGGGACAGGGGATATGGCTACACCTTC
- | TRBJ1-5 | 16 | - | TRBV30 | CAWPSWGGKGNQPQHF | TGTGCCTGGCCGAGTTGGGGCGGGAAGGGCAATCAGCCCCAGCATTTT
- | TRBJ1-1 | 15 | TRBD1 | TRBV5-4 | CASREGATMNTEAFF | TGTGCCAGCAGGGAGGGGGCGACGATGAACACTGAAGCTTTCTTT
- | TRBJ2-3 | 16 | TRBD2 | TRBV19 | CASSIPRGGSTDTQYF | TGTGCCAGTAGTATACCTCGGGGCGGGAGTACAGATACGCAGTATTTT
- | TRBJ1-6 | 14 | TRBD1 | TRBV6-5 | CATFPGTANSPLHF | TGTGCCACCTTCCCCGGGACAGCTAATTCACCCCTCCACTTT
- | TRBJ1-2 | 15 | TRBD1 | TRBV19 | CASSIRGTSIYGYTF | TGTGCCAGTAGTATCAGGGGGACGTCAATCTATGGCTACACCTTC
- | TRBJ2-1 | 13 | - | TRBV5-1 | CASSPRRADRQFF | TGCGCCAGCAGCCCCCGGAGGGCGGACCGGCAGTTCTTC
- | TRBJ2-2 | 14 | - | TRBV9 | CASSVQEGTGELFF | TGTGCCAGCAGCGTGCAGGAAGGCACCGGGGAGCTGTTTTTT
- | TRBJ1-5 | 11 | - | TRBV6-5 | CAIGGDQPQHF | TGTGCCATTGGAGGCGATCAGCCCCAGCATTTT
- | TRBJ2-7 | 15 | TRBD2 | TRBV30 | CAWKGLAGGVYEQYF | TGTGCCTGGAAGGGACTAGCGGGAGGGGTTTACGAGCAGTACTTC
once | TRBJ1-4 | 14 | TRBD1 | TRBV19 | CASSDRELSEKLFF | TGTGCCAGTTCGGACAGGGAGTTAAGTGAAAAACTGTTTTTT
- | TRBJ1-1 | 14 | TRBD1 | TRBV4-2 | CASSHDRGPIEAFF | TGTGCCAGCAGCCATGACAGGGGACCCATTGAAGCTTTCTTT
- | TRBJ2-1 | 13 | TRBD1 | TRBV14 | CASRGDRSNEQFF | TGTGCCAGCAGGGGGGACAGGTCCAATGAGCAGTTCTTC
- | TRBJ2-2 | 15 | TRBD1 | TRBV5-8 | CASSFWTGSAGELFF | TGTGCCAGCAGCTTTTGGACAGGGTCGGCCGGGGAGCTGTTTTTT
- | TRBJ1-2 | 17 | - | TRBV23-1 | CASSQTTRAGDRYGYTF | TGCGCCAGCAGTCAAACCACAAGAGCGGGGGATCGGTATGGCTACACCTTC
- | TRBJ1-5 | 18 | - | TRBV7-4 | CANHHSGTNPRGNQPQHF | TGTGCCAACCACCACTCCGGGACAAACCCGAGGGGCAATCAGCCCCAGCATTTT
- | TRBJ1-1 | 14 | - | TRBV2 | CASRVGGAGTEAFF | TGTGCCAGCAGGGTAGGGGGGGCTGGCACTGAAGCTTTCTTT
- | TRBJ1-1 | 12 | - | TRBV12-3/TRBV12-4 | CASSYMNTEAFF | TGTGCCAGCAGTTACATGAACACTGAAGCTTTCTTT
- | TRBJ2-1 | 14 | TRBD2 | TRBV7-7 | CASSLDASGNEQFF | TGTGCCAGCAGCTTAGATGCTAGCGGCAATGAGCAGTTCTTC
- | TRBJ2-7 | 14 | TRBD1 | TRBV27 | CASLRDSFSYEQYF | TGTGCCAGCCTACGGGACAGTTTCTCCTACGAGCAGTACTTC